These 17 T cell receptor beta chains were all obtained from the same sample, sequenced in a study of PD-L1 blockade in urothelial cancer. The assay was immunoSEQ multiplex PCR, and TCRdb's table has in-frame clones only and misses some. The table records more than 85,000 clones, about nine tenths of them present only once. Sequenced material: PBMCs, taken around atezolizumab (anti-PD-L1) treatment. All receptors come from a woman of 80 years or more with urothelial cancer.

This clone has just a few counts. This sequence joins TRBV11-2 and TRBJ2-1, with D possibly matching TRBD2 (5 bases). Between the trimmed V and J ends, which lost 5 bases and 3 bases, there was a span of 11 bases. The CDR3 covers 14 residues. CDR1 is SGHAT, CDR2 FQNNGV, per germline. CDR3 sequence: CASSPRTVYNEQFF. DNA of the CDR3: TGTGCCAGCAGCCCAAGGACTGTCTACAATGAGCAGTTCTTC.

This clone was found once. The chain has TRBV6-5 and TRBJ1-1, with D possibly TRBD1 on 5 matching bases. The CDR3 has 11 residues. CDR1 and CDR2 from the germline V gene are MNHEY and SVGAGI. Between the trimmed V and J ends, which lost 5 bases and 7 bases, there was a span of 8 bases. CDR3 protein: CASSRTGEAFF. Here the CDR3 DNA reads TGTGCCAGCAGTAGAACAGGTGAAGCTTTCTTT.

V usage is TRBV9 and J usage is TRBJ2-2; possible D gene TRBD2, 5 bases. V was cut by 4 bases and J by 4 bases, with 17 bases left in between. Per germline, CDR1 SGDLS and CDR2 YYNGEE. The CDR3 has 16 residues. For the CDR3, the DNA is TGTGCCAGCAGCTTAAGAGGAGGCAGCACCACCGGGGAGCTGTTTTTT. This encodes CASSLRGGSTTGELFF. Full variable domain (rest looked up from reference TRBV9 and TRBJ2-2): DSGVTQTPKHLITATGQRVTLRCSPRSGDLSVYWYQQSLDQGLQFLIQYYNGEERAKGNILERFSAQQFPDLHSELNLSSLELGDSALYFCASSLRGGSTTGELFFGEGSRLTVL.

The sample holds one count of this clone. The chain is built from TRBV11-2 and TRBJ1-2, with D unresolved. Germline-derived CDR1 and CDR2 are SGHAT and FQNNGV. V lost 1 base, J lost 0 bases, and 21 bases lay in between. The CDR3 has 19 residues. This CDR3 is CASSLAEIRLPGANYGYTF. The CDR3 DNA follows: TGTGCCAGCAGCTTAGCGGAAATAAGACTCCCCGGGGCTAACTATGGCTACACCTTC.

In DNA, the CDR3 is TGCAGCGCCAGGACAGCTCCGAACACTGAAGCTTTCTTT. Translated: CSARTAPNTEAFF. This sequence joins TRBV29-1 and TRBJ1-1, with D maybe TRBD1 (6 bases). Deletions cut 7 bases from V and 1 base from J, with 13 bases between. The germline gives CDR1 SQVTM, CDR2 ANQGSEA. The length of the CDR3 is 13 residues.

This sequence joins TRBV5-4 and TRBJ1-4; TRBD1 matches 9 bases. The CDR3 runs 15 residues. The germline V gene has CDR1 SGHNT and CDR2 YYREEE (reference sequence). The ends lost 0 bases at V and 7 bases at J; junction bases unmatched: 4. CDR3 DNA sequence: TGTGCCAGCAGCTTGGGGGACAGGGTAACTGAAAAACTGTTTTTT. Translating gives CASSLGDRVTEKLFF.

V usage is TRBV12-5 and J usage is TRBJ1-1, with a tentative D call TRBD1 (5 bases). CDR1 is LGHNT and CDR2 is FRNRAP in the germline V gene. The V gene lost 0 bases and the J gene lost 4 bases, with 21 bases spanning the gap. The CDR3 runs to 18 residues. In DNA, the CDR3 is TGTGCTAGTGGTTTGGTACAGGCAGGGTTCGGGTTTGGCACTGAAGCTTTCTTT. Its protein product is CASGLVQAGFGFGTEAFF. Together with reference TRBV12-5 and TRBJ1-1, the CDR3 gives the full variable domain: DARVTQTPRHKVTEMGQEVTMRCQPILGHNTVFWYRQTMMQGLELLAYFRNRAPLDDSGMPKDRFSAEMPDATLATLKIQPSEPRDSAVYFCASGLVQAGFGFGTEAFFGQGTRLTVV.

The chain recombines TRBV7-9 with TRBJ2-2; D may be TRBD1 (5 bases). The ends were cut back, 2 bases at V and 5 bases at J, with 9 bases in the middle. Germline V gives CDR1 SEHNR, CDR2 FQNEAQ (reference sequence). This CDR3 is built from 14 residues. The CDR3 DNA is TGTGCCAGCAGCTTAAGGGGTGGAACCGGGGAGCTGTTTTTT. This codes for CASSLRGGTGELFF.

This sequence joins TRBV29-1 and TRBJ2-7; 8 positions match TRBD2. Germline CDR1 and CDR2: SQVTM and ANQGSEA. V lost 4 bases and J lost 0; bases outside the gene matches: 5. The CDR3 runs to 14 residues. This CDR3 is CSVGVAGFSYEQYF. The CDR3 bases are TGCAGCGTTGGGGTAGCGGGATTCTCCTACGAGCAGTACTTC.

The chain uses TRBV7-9 and TRBJ1-2; the match to TRBD1 covers 7 bases. Per the germline V gene, CDR1 is SEHNR and CDR2 is FQNEAQ (reference sequence). V gave up 5 bases and J gave up 7 bases; unmatched junction bases: 4. The CDR3 is 12 amino acids. The CDR3 loop reads CASSRDSSGYTF. CDR3 sequence (DNA): TGTGCCAGCAGCCGGGACAGTTCTGGCTACACCTTC.

The rearrangement uses TRBV15 and TRBJ2-5; 8 bases line up with TRBD1. Germline CDR1 reads LNHNV; CDR2 reads YYDKDF (reference sequence). The CDR3 consists of 15 residues. V gave up 5 bases and J gave up 5 bases; unmatched junction bases: 10. In DNA, the CDR3 is TGTGCCACCAGCGTCCCGACAGGGGACGGGGAGACCCAGTACTTC. As protein: CATSVPTGDGETQYF. Looking up the rest from reference TRBV15 and TRBJ2-5 gives the full variable domain: DAMVIQNPRYQVTQFGKPVTLSCSQTLNHNVMYWYQQKSSQAPKLLFHYYDKDFNNEADTPDNFQSRRPNTSFCFLDIRSPGLGDTAMYLCATSVPTGDGETQYFGPGTRLLVL.

The J gene is TRBJ2-3, the V gene TRBV7-9; D perhaps matches TRBD2 (6 bases). The CDR3 loop spans 16 amino acids. V was trimmed by 1 base and J by 6 bases, leaving 17 bases between them. Germline CDR1 and CDR2: SEHNR and FQNEAQ (reference sequence). CDR3 amino acids: CASSLVAGRAGDTQYF. The DNA for the CDR3 is TGTGCCAGCAGCTTAGTCGCGGGACGGGCTGGGGATACGCAGTATTTT.

The V call is TRBV5-6, the J call TRBJ2-3; D possibly corresponds to TRBD2 (6 bases). V lost 4 bases and J lost 2, with 17 bases in between. Germline V lookup: CDR1 SGHDT, CDR2 YYEEEE. This CDR3 contains 16 residues. The CDR3 DNA sequence: TGTGCCAGCAGCGTAACAACTAGCCCTCTCACAGATACGCAGTATTTT. This gives the protein CASSVTTSPLTDTQYF.

The gene calls are TRBV5-1 and TRBJ2-2; 9 positions match TRBD1. CDR3 length: 15 residues. The V gene's germline CDR1 is SGHRS and CDR2 YFSETQ. V lost 3 bases to trimming and J lost 3 bases; unmatched junction nucleotides: 3. DNA for the CDR3: TGCGCCAGCAGCTCGAGGACAGGGGACACCGGGGAGCTGTTTTTT. Translating it yields CASSSRTGDTGELFF.

The chain employs TRBV7-9 and TRBJ1-2, with 7 bases identical to TRBD1. Germline V gene data show CDR1 as SEHNR and CDR2 as FQNEAQ (reference sequence). Unmatched junction bases numbered 21, after V lost 11 bases and J lost 0 bases. The CDR3 is 18 residues long. CDR3 coding DNA: TGTGCCGGAGGGGGTTTTGTGGGGACAGAGCCCACTAACTATGGCTACACCTTC. Encoded protein: CAGGGFVGTEPTNYGYTF.

This sequence joins TRBV5-5 and TRBJ2-2; unclear D gene. Trimming took off 0 bases at V and 6 bases at J, with 6 bases between the two ends. Germline V gives CDR1 SGHKS, CDR2 YYEKEE (reference sequence). CDR3 length: 13 amino acids. The CDR3 loop is CASSLVFAGELFF. The CDR3 DNA reads as TGTGCCAGCAGCTTGGTCTTCGCCGGGGAGCTGTTTTTT. Supplemented by reference TRBV5-5 and TRBJ2-2, the full variable domain reads DAGVTQSPTHLIKTRGQQVTLRCSPISGHKSVSWYQQVLGQGPQFIFQYYEKEERGRGNFPDRFSARQFPNYSSELNVNALLLGDSALYLCASSLVFAGELFFGEGSRLTVL.

This chain connects TRBV27 to TRBJ2-6; D call uncertain. The length of the CDR3 is 16 residues. V was trimmed by 2 bases and J by 1 base, leaving 9 bases between them. Germline V gene lookup returns CDR1 MNHEY and CDR2 SMNVEV (reference sequence). The CDR3 protein is CASSLRVLSGANVLTF. The CDR3 DNA follows: TGTGCCAGCAGTTTACGTGTCCTTTCTGGGGCCAACGTCCTGACTTTC.